Reported below is one TCR beta chain. Antigen specificity is unknown. This entry belongs to a study of T-cell memory formation after mild COVID-19. Study in general: TCR clusters showed largely donor specificity.

Germline loops: CDR1 SGHTA, CDR2 FQGNSA. V was pared by 5 bases and J by 2 bases, with 12 bases of the junction left unmatched. The CDR3 loop spans 18 amino acids. General observations from the study: The appearance of some responding clones in pre-infection memory suggested that cross-reactive memory joined. Clones that shrank (day 15 to 85) were balanced CD4/CD8, whereas later expanders leaned CD4+. Among contracting clones, CD4+ were mainly CM/EM and CD8+ enriched in EMRA.

TCRdb redid the calling of the 5' RACE reads with MiXCR, one entry per CDR3 protein. The sample contains a few hundred thousand distinct CDR3 sequences, approximately 15% of which appear only once. The chain employs TRBV7-2 and TRBJ2-6; 7 positions match TRBD1. This TCR was recovered from a man aged 18 to 29 who had mild COVID-19 (a few samples of this study predate the infection). Cell type and time point are not known. Sequencing was done on a sample of PBMCs or a T cell subset sorted from them (not recorded which). CDR3 DNA sequence: TGTGCCAGCAGCCTTTCGACAGGGCCATCCGCTGGGGCCAACGTCCTGACTTTC. This codes for CASSLSTGPSAGANVLTF.